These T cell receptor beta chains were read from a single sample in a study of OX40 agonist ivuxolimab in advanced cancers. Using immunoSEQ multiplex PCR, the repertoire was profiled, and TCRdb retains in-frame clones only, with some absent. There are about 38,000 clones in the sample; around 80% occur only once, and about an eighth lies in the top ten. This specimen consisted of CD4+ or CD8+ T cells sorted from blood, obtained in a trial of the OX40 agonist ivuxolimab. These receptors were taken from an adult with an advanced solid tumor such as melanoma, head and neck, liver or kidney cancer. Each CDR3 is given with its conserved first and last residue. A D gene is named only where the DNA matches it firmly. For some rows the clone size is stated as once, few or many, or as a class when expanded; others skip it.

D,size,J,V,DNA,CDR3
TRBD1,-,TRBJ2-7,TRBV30,TGTGCCTGGAGTGTAGCGACAGGGGCATCCTACGAGCAGTACTTC,CAWSVATGASYEQYF
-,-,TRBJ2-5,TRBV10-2,TGCGCCAGCAGTGTACGGGGGAAAGAGACCCAGTACTTC,CASSVRGKETQYF
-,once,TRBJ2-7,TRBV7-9,TGTGCCAGCAGCTTCGCCAGGGGCTACGAGCAGTACTTC,CASSFARGYEQYF
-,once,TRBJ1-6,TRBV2,TGTGCCAGCAGTGTCGCCCCAGTAAATTCACCCCTCCACTTT,CASSVAPVNSPLHF
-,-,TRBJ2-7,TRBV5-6,TGTGCCAGCAGCTCCCCGGCACTAGCAACGGGCGAGCAGTACTTC,CASSSPALATGEQYF
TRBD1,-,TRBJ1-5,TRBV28,TGTGCCAGCAGTGTTGGGACAGCTGGCAGCAATCAGCCCCAGCATTTT,CASSVGTAGSNQPQHF
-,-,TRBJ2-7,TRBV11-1,TGTGCCAGCGACCCCGGCAGGGGCGAGCAGTACTTC,CASDPGRGEQYF
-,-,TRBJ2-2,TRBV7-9,TGTGCCAGCAGCTTAGCGTCCGGGAACACCGGGGAGCTGTTTTTT,CASSLASGNTGELFF
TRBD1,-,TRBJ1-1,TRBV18,TGTGCCAGCTCACCAAGACAGGGAGATCACGCTGAAGCTTTCTTT,CASSPRQGDHAEAFF
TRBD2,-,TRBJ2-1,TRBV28,TGTGCCAGCAGAGCCCGGACTAGCGGGCTCCCATCCTACAATGAGCAGTTCTTC,CASRARTSGLPSYNEQFF
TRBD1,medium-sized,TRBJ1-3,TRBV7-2,TGTGCCAGCAGCTTCGGGGGGACAGTCTCTGGAAACACCATATATTTT,CASSFGGTVSGNTIYF
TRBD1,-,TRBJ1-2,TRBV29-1,TGCAGCGCAGGACAGGGGTTGGGGTATGGCTACACCTTC,CSAGQGLGYGYTF
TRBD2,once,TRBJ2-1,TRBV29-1,TGCAGCGTTGACCTAGCGGGAGTTAATTCTGAGCAGTTCTTC,CSVDLAGVNSEQFF
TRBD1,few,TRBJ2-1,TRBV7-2,TGTGCCAGCAGGGGCCCCGGGACAGGGGGCCATGAGCAGTTCTTC,CASRGPGTGGHEQFF
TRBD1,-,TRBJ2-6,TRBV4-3,TGCGCCAGCAGCCCAGGGGGCCCTCCGGGGGCCAACGTCCTGACTTTC,CASSPGGPPGANVLTF
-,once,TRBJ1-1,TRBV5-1,TGCGCCAGCAGCTTGACCGGGGGAGAGACTGAAGCTTTCTTT,CASSLTGGETEAFF
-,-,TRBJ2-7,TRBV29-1,TGCAGCGTTGAACGGCTTATTTCCTACGAGCAGTACTTC,CSVERLISYEQYF
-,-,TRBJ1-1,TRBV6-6,TGTGCCAGCAGTTACGTGGGAGGTGGTGAAGCTTTCTTT,CASSYVGGGEAFF
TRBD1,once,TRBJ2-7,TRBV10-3,TGTGCCATCAGGGTGGACAGGGCCTCCTACGAGCAGTACTTC,CAIRVDRASYEQYF
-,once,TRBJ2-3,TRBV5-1,TGCGCCAGCAGACAGACCACAGATACGCAGTATTTT,CASRQTTDTQYF
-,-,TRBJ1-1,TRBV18,TGTGCCAGCTCAGTTACAGGGTACAGCACTGAAGCTTTCTTT,CASSVTGYSTEAFF
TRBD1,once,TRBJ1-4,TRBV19,TGTGCCAGTAGCGGGACAGGCCTGGCTAATGAAAAACTGTTTTTT,CASSGTGLANEKLFF
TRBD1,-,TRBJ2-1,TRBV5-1,TGCGCCAGCTTCACTACAGGGGGCAGCTACAATGAGCAGTTCTTC,CASFTTGGSYNEQFF
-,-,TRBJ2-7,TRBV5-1,TGCGCCAGCAGCACTGAAGGATGGGTGACCTCCTACGAGCAGTACTTC,CASSTEGWVTSYEQYF
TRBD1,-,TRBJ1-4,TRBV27,TGTGCCAGCAGTCCCCGGACAGGGGCCTTTAATGAAAAACTGTTTTTT,CASSPRTGAFNEKLFF
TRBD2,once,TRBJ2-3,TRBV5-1,TGCGCCAGCAGCTTACTAGCGGGAGAAACAGATACGCAGTATTTT,CASSLLAGETDTQYF
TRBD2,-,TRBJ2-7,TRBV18,TGTGCCAGCTCATACAGCGGGACCGAGCAGCACTTC,CASSYSGTEQHF
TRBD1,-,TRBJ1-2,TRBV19,TGTGCCAGTAGTATAGAGCGGCAGGGGGCTGGTGGCTACACCTTC,CASSIERQGAGGYTF
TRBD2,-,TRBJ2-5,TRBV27,TGTGCCAGCAGTTTGCGCGGGGGGCAAGAGACCCAGTACTTC,CASSLRGGQETQYF
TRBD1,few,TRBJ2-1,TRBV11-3,TGTGCCAGCAGCGAGGGACAGGGGGCCTACAATGAGCAGTTCTTC,CASSEGQGAYNEQFF
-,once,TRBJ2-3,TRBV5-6,TGTGCCAGCAGCTTGGAGCTCGGCAGGCCACATACGCAGTATTTT,CASSLELGRPHTQYF
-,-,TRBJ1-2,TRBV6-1,TGTGCCAGCAGTGAACAAGGGGTGGCTGGCTACACCTTC,CASSEQGVAGYTF
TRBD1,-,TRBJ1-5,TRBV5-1,TGCGCCAGCAGCTCGGGACAGGGAGGCAATCAGCCCCAGCATTTT,CASSSGQGGNQPQHF
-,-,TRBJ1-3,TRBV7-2,TGTGCCAGCAGCTTAGCCGGTCCTGGAGGAAACACCATATATTTT,CASSLAGPGGNTIYF
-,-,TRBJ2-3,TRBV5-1,TGCGCCAGCACCCGCGGAGATACGCAGTATTTT,CASTRGDTQYF
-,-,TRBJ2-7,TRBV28,TGTGCCAGCAGTTTGGACCACGAGCAGTACTTC,CASSLDHEQYF
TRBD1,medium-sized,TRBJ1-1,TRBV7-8,TGTGCCAGCAGGGGACCCGGGACAGTGAACACTGAAGCTTTCTTT,CASRGPGTVNTEAFF
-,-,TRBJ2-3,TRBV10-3,TGTGCCATCAGTGAGTCAGGGCAGGTGGGAGATACGCAGTATTTT,CAISESGQVGDTQYF
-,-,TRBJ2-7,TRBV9,TGTGCCAGCAGCGTAGACTTCCGCTCCTACGAGCAGTACTTC,CASSVDFRSYEQYF
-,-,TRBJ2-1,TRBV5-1,TGCGCCAGCAAGGACACAGGGTACAATGAGCAGTTCTTC,CASKDTGYNEQFF
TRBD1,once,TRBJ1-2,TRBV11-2,TGTGCCAGCAGCCCTGGGACAGGGCTAGGCTATGGCTACACCTTC,CASSPGTGLGYGYTF
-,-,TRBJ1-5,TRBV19,TGTGCCAGTAGAAGGTCTGGGAATAGCAATCAGCCCCAGCATTTT,CASRRSGNSNQPQHF
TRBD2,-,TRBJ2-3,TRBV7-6,TGTGCCAGCACCCTAGGGGCGGGAGTGAGAACAGATACGCAGTATTTT,CASTLGAGVRTDTQYF
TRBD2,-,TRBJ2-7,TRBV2,TGTGCCAGCAGTTTAGGACTAGCGGGAGCCCATTTCTACTACGAGCAGTACTTC,CASSLGLAGAHFYYEQYF
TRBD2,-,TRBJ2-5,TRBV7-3,TGTGCCAGCAGCCGTGGGACTAGCGGGATCGTGGAGACCCAGTACTTC,CASSRGTSGIVETQYF
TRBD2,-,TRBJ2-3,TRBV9,TGTGCCAGCAGCGGAAGGGCGGCTAGCGGGGTAGATACGCAGTATTTT,CASSGRAASGVDTQYF
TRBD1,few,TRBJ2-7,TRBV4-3,TGCGCCAGCAGCCAAGGGGGAACCGGGACAGGGATACTCTACGAGCAGTACTTC,CASSQGGTGTGILYEQYF
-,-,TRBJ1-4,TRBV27,TGTGCCAGCAGTTTTGCAACTAATGAAAAACTGTTTTTT,CASSFATNEKLFF
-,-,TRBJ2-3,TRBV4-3,TGCGCCAGCAGCCCGCGTACGGGAGATACGCAGTATTTT,CASSPRTGDTQYF
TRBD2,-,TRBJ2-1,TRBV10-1,TGCGCCAGCAGTGCGGCTAGCGGGAGCTCCTACAATGAGCAGTTCTTC,CASSAASGSSYNEQFF
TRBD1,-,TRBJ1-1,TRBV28,TGTGCCAGCACCGGAGAGGGGGCCAGCACTGAAGCTTTCTTT,CASTGEGASTEAFF
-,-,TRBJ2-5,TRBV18,TGTGCCAGCTCACCAGGGGACACCCAGTACTTC,CASSPGDTQYF
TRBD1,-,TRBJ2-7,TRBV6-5,TGTGCCAGTCGCGGGACAGGGAGGCTCTACGAGCAGTACTTC,CASRGTGRLYEQYF